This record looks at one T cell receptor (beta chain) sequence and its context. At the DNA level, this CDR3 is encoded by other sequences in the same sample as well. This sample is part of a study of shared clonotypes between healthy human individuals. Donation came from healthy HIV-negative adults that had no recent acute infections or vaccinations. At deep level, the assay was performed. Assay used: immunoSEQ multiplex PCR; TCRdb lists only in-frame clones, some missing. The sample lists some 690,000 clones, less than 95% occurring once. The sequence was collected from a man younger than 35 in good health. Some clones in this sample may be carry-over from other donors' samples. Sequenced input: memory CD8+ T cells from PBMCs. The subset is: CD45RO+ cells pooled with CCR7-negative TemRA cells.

In DNA form, the CDR3 reads TGTGCCAGTAGTATATGGGGAAGCAATCAGCCCCAGCATTTT. Amino acids: CASSIWGSNQPQHF. The chain employs TRBV19 and TRBJ1-5; no firm D call. Trimming left V 2 bases short and J 1 base short, with 6 bases between. The germline V gene encodes CDR1 LNHDA and CDR2 SQIVND (reference sequence). This CDR3 region has 14 residues.